The text below deals with one TCR beta chain. Its antigen is undetermined. Unique molecular identifiers were incorporated during preparation of the TCRbeta library. TCRdb itself ran the PCR reads through MiXCR, one entry per CDR3 protein. The table has around 300,000 distinct CDR3 sequences, around 25% seen once. V lost 1 base, J lost 0 bases, and 2 bases stayed unmatched. Per the germline V gene, CDR1 is MGHRA and CDR2 is YSYEKL. The CDR3 has 15 residues. The data stem from a study of T-cell reconstitution after alpha-beta-depleted transplantation in children. Points from the study as a whole: T cells produced anew were the main source of T-cell counts and diversity one year after transplant. High day-60 TCRbeta diversity in some patients came from surviving recipient T cells and thymic progenitors. Expanded graft clones numbering several hundred reportedly gave rise to alpha-beta T cells about two months after transplant.

The receptor was derived from a male patient between 10 and 17 years old who had a stem cell transplant for acute lymphoblastic leukemia, so the T cells may come from the graft donor. This material consisted of PBMCs, mostly from graft donor cells, taken 180 days after TCRalphabeta/CD19-depleted stem cell transplant. The chain couples TRBV4-1 to TRBJ1-2; 7 bases match TRBD1. The CDR3 is CASSQGRGPNYGYTF. Here the CDR3 DNA reads TGCGCCAGCAGCCAAGGAAGGGGGCCTAACTATGGCTACACCTTC.